The 25 T cell receptor beta chains below come from one sample, sequenced in a study of blood T cell repertoires in COVID-19. Libraries were prepared by immunoSEQ multiplex PCR; TCRdb keeps only in-frame clonotypes and omits some of them. The table records roughly 110,000 clones, approximately 85% of them present only once. The material sequenced was peripheral blood. All receptors come from a man aged 65 to 85 with acute or convalescent COVID-19.

The chain carries TRBV28 and TRBJ1-6, with TRBD1 identical over 8 bases. This CDR3 has 14 amino acids. V lost 0 bases to trimming and J lost 8 bases; unmatched junction nucleotides: 0. From germline, CDR1 is MDHEN and CDR2 SYDVKM. CDR3 sequence: CASSLWTGDSPLHF. The CDR3 nucleotides are TGTGCCAGCAGTTTATGGACAGGGGATTCACCCCTCCACTTT.

V and J are TRBV24-1 and TRBJ2-2; D uncertain. V was trimmed by 0 bases and J by 0 bases, leaving 7 bases between them. Per the germline V gene, CDR1 is KGHDR and CDR2 is SFDVKD. CDR3 length equals 16 residues. The CDR3 DNA reads TGTGCCACCAGTGATTTGGGCCAGACGAACACCGGGGAGCTGTTTTTT. Its protein is CATSDLGQTNTGELFF.

The rearrangement joins TRBV5-1 to TRBJ1-1, with unresolved D. Germline CDR1 SGHRS, CDR2 YFSETQ. Trimming removed 2 bases from V and 0 bases from J, with 5 bases in between. The CDR3 consists of 13 residues. CDR3 sequence: CASSLALNTEAFF. The DNA of the CDR3 is TGCGCCAGCAGCTTAGCCCTGAACACTGAAGCTTTCTTT.

The chain joins TRBV19 to TRBJ1-2; D gene unclear. Germline loops: CDR1 LNHDA, CDR2 SQIVND (reference sequence). With 3 bases removed from V and 1 base from J, the gap between germline ends came to 9 bases. This CDR3 contains 14 residues. CDR3 nucleotide sequence: TGTGCCAGTAGTATTACGGGGATTAACTATGGCTACACCTTC. Protein sequence: CASSITGINYGYTF. Based on the CDR3 plus reference TRBV19 and TRBJ1-2, the full variable domain is DGGITQSPKYLFRKEGQNVTLSCEQNLNHDAMYWYRQDPGQGLRLIYYSQIVNDFQKGDIAEGYSVSREKKESFPLTVTSAQKNPTAFYLCASSITGINYGYTFGSGTRLTVV.

The chain couples TRBV2 to TRBJ1-5; TRBD1 agrees at 7 bases. V was pared by 4 bases and J by 1 base, with 1 base of the junction left unmatched. The CDR3 sequence is 14 residues long. CDR1 SNHLY and CDR2 FYNNEI come from the germline V gene. CDR3 loop: CASSGDRSNQPQHF. CDR3 DNA: TGTGCCAGCAGTGGGGACAGAAGCAATCAGCCCCAGCATTTT.

The V call is TRBV5-6, the J call TRBJ1-2, with TRBD1 matching 9 bases. In germline, CDR1 is SGHDT, CDR2 YYEEEE. V was clipped by 4 bases and J by 6 bases; unmatched bases: 13. The CDR3 runs 16 residues. CDR3 in DNA: TGTGCCAGCAGCCCTCACTCTGCCGGGACAGGGAATGGCTACACCTTC. The encoded protein is CASSPHSAGTGNGYTF.

In this sample, this clone turned up a few times. V usage is TRBV5-1 and J usage is TRBJ1-3; D is unclear. V lost 0 bases and J 0 bases, leaving 7 bases between the germline ends. The CDR3 contains 15 residues. Germline values: CDR1 SGHRS, CDR2 YFSETQ. This chain's CDR3 is CASSLESSSGNTIYF. CDR3 in DNA: TGCGCCAGCAGCTTGGAGAGTTCCTCTGGAAACACCATATATTTT.

The V and J genes are TRBV20-1 and TRBJ1-2; D uncertain. Germline V gives CDR1 DFQATT, CDR2 SNEGSKA (reference sequence). The V end lost 3 bases, the J end lost 6 bases, and 8 bases lay between the germline ends. The CDR3 consists of 11 residues. The CDR3 nucleotides are TGCAGTGCTAGTTGGCTAGATGGCTACACCTTC. This translates into CSASWLDGYTF.

V is TRBV24-1 and J is TRBJ2-2, with D possibly being TRBD1 (5 bases). This CDR3 spans 13 amino acids. Trimming shortened V by 9 bases and J by 5 bases, and 12 bases separated the two germline ends. The germline CDR1 and CDR2 sequences are KGHDR and SFDVKD. The CDR3 here is CATLDGATGELFF. DNA of the CDR3: TGTGCCACCCTCGATGGGGCTACCGGGGAGCTGTTTTTT.

The chain combines TRBV9 with TRBJ1-1; D is ambiguous. The V gene lost 0 bases and the J gene lost 7 bases, with 13 bases spanning the gap. CDR3 length: 14 amino acids. In germline, CDR1 is SGDLS, CDR2 YYNGEE. The CDR3 loop reads CASSVGRGEFEAFF. CDR3 coding DNA: TGTGCCAGCAGCGTAGGCCGCGGGGAATTTGAAGCTTTCTTT.

The CDR3 spells CTPEGDTQYF. CDR3 sequence (DNA): TGCACCCCGGAGGGGGATACGCAGTATTTT. The chain recombines TRBV20-1 with TRBJ2-3; the D gene is possibly TRBD2 (6 bases). CDR1 DFQATT and CDR2 SNEGSKA come from the germline V gene (reference sequence). The CDR3 extends over 10 amino acids.

The chain carries TRBV6-1 and TRBJ1-2; D is possibly TRBD1 (5 bases). V was cut by 0 bases and J by 5 bases, with 22 bases left in between. Germline-derived CDR1 and CDR2 are MNHNS and SASEGT. The CDR3 totals 18 residues. The CDR3 coding sequence is TGTGCCAGCAGTGAAGCAGCCCCGGGACTCCCCCTTCTTTATGGCTACACCTTC. Translation: CASSEAAPGLPLLYGYTF.

This clone appeared a single time. The V and J genes are TRBV28 and TRBJ2-7, with 7 nucleotides matching TRBD2. V shed 3 bases, J shed 2 bases, and the junction held 4 bases outside the gene matches. The germline V gene has CDR1 MDHEN and CDR2 SYDVKM. CDR3 size: 14 residues. CDR3 protein: CASSFIRGAYEQYF. The CDR3 DNA sequence: TGTGCCAGCAGTTTTATTCGGGGGGCCTACGAGCAGTACTTC.

The chain links TRBV10-1 to TRBJ2-7, with 10 nucleotides matching TRBD1. Trimming removed 2 bases from V and 0 bases from J; junction bases left unmatched: 16. The CDR3 totals 20 residues. Germline V CDR1 and CDR2: WNHNN, SYGVQD (reference sequence). The CDR3 coding sequence is TGCGCCAGCAGTGAGCCACCACGGGACAGGGGTCATCCAAACTCCTACGAGCAGTACTTC. Its translation: CASSEPPRDRGHPNSYEQYF.

The chain uses TRBV5-1 and TRBJ2-5; 9 nucleotides agree with TRBD1. CDR3 size: 14 residues. Losses at the gene ends were 4 bases for V and 5 bases for J; bases not matched to a gene: 6. Germline CDR1 reads SGHRS; CDR2 reads YFSETQ. CDR3 sequence: CASSDHRGLETQYF. Here the CDR3 DNA reads TGCGCCAGCAGCGACCACAGGGGGCTCGAGACCCAGTACTTC.

This sequence joins TRBV3-1 (or the pseudogene TRBV3-2) and TRBJ1-2; D ambiguous. Trimming cost V 3 bases and J 4 bases, with 15 bases left between them. Per the germline V gene, CDR1 is LGHDT and CDR2 is YNNKEL (reference sequence). The CDR3 runs to 15 residues. CDR3 nucleotide sequence: TGTGCCAGCAGCCAGGTCGAGGAGTTCGGCTATGGCTACACCTTC. Encoded protein: CASSQVEEFGYGYTF.

The chain has TRBV30 and TRBJ2-3; 7 bases map to TRBD1. There are 14 residues in the CDR3. The germline gives CDR1 GTSNPN, CDR2 SVGIG (reference sequence). With V trimmed by 3 bases and J by 1 base, 4 bases remained unmatched. CDR3 DNA: TGTGCCTGGAGGAGGGGGCCGGGCACAGATACGCAGTATTTT. As protein: CAWRRGPGTDTQYF.

This clone was recorded once. V is TRBV28 and J is TRBJ2-3; the match to TRBD2 covers 7 bases. The CDR3 has 15 amino acids. Germline V gives CDR1 MDHEN, CDR2 SYDVKM. Unmatched junction bases numbered 7, after V lost 7 bases and J lost 0 bases. CDR3 amino acids: CASIGAGDSTDTQYF. The DNA for the CDR3 is TGTGCCAGCATCGGCGCGGGAGACAGCACAGATACGCAGTATTTT.

V usage is TRBV19 and J usage is TRBJ1-1; D is perhaps TRBD1 (5 bases). The CDR3 runs to 16 residues. The germline CDR1 and CDR2 sequences are LNHDA and SQIVND (reference sequence). V was pared by 5 bases and J by 0 bases, with 16 bases between. DNA for the CDR3: TGTGCCAGTAGTCCCCAGGGCCGGGCGTTGAACACTGAAGCTTTCTTT. It encodes CASSPQGRALNTEAFF.

This clone was counted between two and nine times. V and J are TRBV6-5 and TRBJ1-5, with a weak D call TRBD1 (5 bases). CDR3 length: 15 amino acids. CDR1 MNHEY and CDR2 SVGAGI come from the germline V gene. V lost 4 bases to trimming and J lost 0 bases, with 10 bases between them. The CDR3 protein is CASSLRQNSNQPQHF. As DNA, the CDR3 is TGTGCCAGCAGTTTACGACAGAATAGCAATCAGCCCCAGCATTTT.

The chain couples TRBV7-9 to TRBJ1-2; no reliable D call. The CDR3 consists of 14 residues. From germline, CDR1 is SEHNR and CDR2 FQNEAQ (reference sequence). The germline V and J ends were trimmed by 2 bases and 7 bases, with 14 bases remaining between them. Here the CDR3 DNA reads TGTGCCAGCAGCTTATCGGCAGGCGGGAGTGGCTACACCTTC. It codes for CASSLSAGGSGYTF. Full variable domain (outside the CDR3, taken from reference TRBV7-9 and TRBJ1-2): DTGVSQNPRHKITKRGQNVTFRCDPISEHNRLYWYRQTLGQGPEFLTYFQNEAQLEKSRLLSDRFSAERPKGSFSTLEIQRTEQGDSAMYLCASSLSAGGSGYTFGSGTRLTVV.

In nucleotides, the CDR3 is TGTGCCAGCAGCTTAGGAAGGACAGACAATGAGCAGTTCTTC. Its protein product is CASSLGRTDNEQFF. The genes are TRBV7-6 and TRBJ2-1, with a possible D match to TRBD1 (6 bases). Per the germline V gene, CDR1 is SGHVS and CDR2 is FNYEAQ. The CDR3 spans 14 residues. V lost 1 base to trimming and J lost 5 bases, with 9 bases between them.

V is TRBV10-3 and J is TRBJ2-1; 14 bases are a match to TRBD2. With 10 bases clipped from V and 9 bases from J, the junction kept 5 bases outside the gene matches. CDR1 and CDR2 (germline): ENHRY, SYGVKD. This CDR3 comprises 13 residues. CDR3 coding DNA: TGTGCCACTGGACTAGCGGGAGGACCTGAGCAGTTCTTC. This codes for CATGLAGGPEQFF.

The J gene is TRBJ2-7, the V gene TRBV30; the D gene is possibly TRBD1 (6 bases). Germline CDR1 is GTSNPN and CDR2 is SVGIG (reference sequence). V dropped 0 bases and J dropped 3 bases, with 9 bases sitting between them. The CDR3 extends over 13 amino acids. CDR3 amino acids: CAWSVGTLYEQYF. CDR3 DNA: TGTGCCTGGAGTGTTGGGACACTCTACGAGCAGTACTTC.

For the CDR3, the DNA is TGTGCCAGCAGTTTCAGACAGGGAAGCACCGGGGAGCTGTTTTTT. Protein product: CASSFRQGSTGELFF. The V and J genes are TRBV6-6 and TRBJ2-2, with TRBD1 identical over 7 bases. The V gene end was trimmed by 4 bases and the J gene end by 4 bases; junction bases not matched to a gene: 6. CDR3 length: 15 amino acids. Germline CDR1 is MNHNY and CDR2 is SVGAGI (reference sequence).